The 10 T cell receptor beta chains listed next were all sequenced from one sample in a study of Ad26.COV2.S vaccination and SARS-CoV-2 variants. Clones were read by immunoSEQ multiplex PCR, and TCRdb kept only the in-frame ones, dropping some. The top ten clones hold more than 15% of a sample with over 85,000 clones, 82% of them seen once. Sample: peripheral blood, taken after recovery from COVID-19. Receptor source: a human donor who had recovered from COVID-19.

The chain carries TRBV6-2 or TRBV6-3 and TRBJ2-5; the D gene is possibly TRBD1 (6 bases). From germline, CDR1 is MNHEY and CDR2 SVGEGT. Trimming left V 2 bases short and J 5 bases short, with 12 bases between. This CDR3 has 14 residues. CDR3 sequence (DNA): TGTGCCAGCAGTTACGGCCAGGGGTGGGAGACCCAGTACTTC. Its translation: CASSYGQGWETQYF.

The chain is built from TRBV28 and TRBJ2-3, with 8 bases matching TRBD1. V lost 0 bases to trimming and J lost 1 base; unmatched junction nucleotides: 0. This CDR3 spans 15 amino acids. The germline gives CDR1 MDHEN, CDR2 SYDVKM. The CDR3 DNA reads as TGTGCCAGCAGTTTATGGGACAGGGGCACAGATACGCAGTATTTT. Translated: CASSLWDRGTDTQYF. The full variable domain, completed using reference TRBV28 and TRBJ2-3, is DVKVTQSSRYLVKRTGEKVFLECVQDMDHENMFWYRQDPGLGLRLIYFSYDVKMKEKGDIPEGYSVSREKKERFSLILESASTNQTSMYLCASSLWDRGTDTQYFGPGTRLTVL.

This clone appeared a few times. The rearrangement joins TRBV7-8 to TRBJ1-4, with 7 bases aligning to TRBD1. The trim removed 4 bases at V and 4 bases at J, leaving 15 bases unmatched. Germline V gene sequence: CDR1 SGHVS, CDR2 FQNEAQ. The CDR3 totals 18 residues. CDR3 DNA sequence: TGTGCCAGCAGCTCACACACCAGGACAGGTTCAGTTAATGAAAAACTGTTTTTT. Protein product: CASSSHTRTGSVNEKLFF.

V is TRBV19 and J is TRBJ1-1; D perhaps matches TRBD1 (6 bases). The CDR3 covers 13 residues. Per germline, CDR1 LNHDA and CDR2 SQIVND (reference sequence). V was pared by 5 bases and J by 3 bases, with 10 bases between. For the CDR3, the DNA is TGTGCCAGTAGTCTGGGGGCCGACACTGAAGCTTTCTTT. It is translated as CASSLGADTEAFF.

This clone appeared a single time. The rearrangement joins TRBV19 to TRBJ1-1; TRBD1 matches at 8 bases. Germline V CDR1 and CDR2: LNHDA, SQIVND (reference sequence). With 2 bases clipped from V and 6 bases from J, the junction kept 5 bases outside the gene matches. The CDR3 runs 14 residues. CDR3: CASSISMTGAEAFF. For the CDR3, the DNA is TGTGCCAGTAGTATAAGCATGACAGGGGCTGAAGCTTTCTTT.

CDR3 DNA sequence: TGTGCCAGCAGCTTAGTGGGGGGCGCGGCTGCCGGAGAAAAACTGTTTTTT. Its translation is CASSLVGGAAAGEKLFF. The rearrangement uses TRBV7-2 and TRBJ1-4; D is perhaps TRBD1 (6 bases). Per the germline V gene, CDR1 is SGHTA and CDR2 is FQGNSA. CDR3 length equals 17 residues. Between the trimmed V and J ends, which lost 1 base and 8 bases, there was a span of 20 bases.

This clone was seen a few times. The CDR3 bases are TGTGCCAGCAGCCAAGATCAAGCCCCAAGGTACGAGCAGTACTTC. Its protein product is CASSQDQAPRYEQYF. V usage is TRBV4-2 and J usage is TRBJ2-7; no reliable D call. Looked up from germline, CDR1 is LGHNA and CDR2 is YNFKEQ. CDR3 length: 15 residues. The ends were cut back, 0 bases at V and 4 bases at J, with 13 bases in the middle.

The V and J genes are TRBV4-3 and TRBJ2-1, with 9 positions matching TRBD2. The CDR3 covers 16 residues. V shed 3 bases and J 1 base; nucleotides not matched to a gene: 4. CDR1 LGHNA and CDR2 YSLEER come from the germline V gene. The CDR3 DNA reads TGCGCCAGCAGCCACCCGACTAGCGGATCCTACAATGAGCAGTTCTTC. Amino acid sequence: CASSHPTSGSYNEQFF.

The chain joins TRBV7-3 to TRBJ2-1; the D is unclear. The V end was cut by 4 bases, the J end by 5 bases, with 18 bases between. This CDR3 comprises 16 residues. Germline CDR1 reads SGHTA; CDR2 reads FQGTGA. CDR3 residues: CASSSNALSTHNEQFF. The CDR3 nucleotides read TGTGCCAGCAGCTCCAACGCCCTGTCTACCCACAATGAGCAGTTCTTC. Complete variable domain (other parts from reference TRBV7-3 and TRBJ2-1): GAGVSQTPSNKVTEKGKYVELRCDPISGHTALYWYRQSLGQGPEFLIYFQGTGAADDSGLPNDRFFAVRPEGSVSTLKIQRTERGDSAVYLCASSSNALSTHNEQFFGPGTRLTVL.

The chain recombines TRBV28 with TRBJ1-4; 9 bases are a match to TRBD1. The CDR3 totals 16 residues. Germline CDR1 MDHEN, CDR2 SYDVKM. Trimming cost V 5 bases and J 0 bases; bases outside gene matches: 4. The CDR3 coding sequence is TGTGCCAGCAGTGAACAGGGGGCCGCAACTAATGAAAAACTGTTTTTT. Encoded protein: CASSEQGAATNEKLFF.